The next 21 T cell receptor beta chains were all read from a single sample in a study of blood T cell repertoires in COVID-19 (dated by TCRdb to about 2020). The library relied on the immunoSEQ multiplex PCR assay. TCRdb re-hosts the immuneACCESS table, in-frame sequences only. Its copies lack some clones; in the studies checked, an unresolved V gene accounts for under half of them, and the cause for the rest is not known. The sample table holds approximately 300,000 clones, of which around 89% were seen once. Roughly 0.8% of the sample goes to the ten largest clones. Material: peripheral blood. The origin of the receptors is a man aged 25 to 45 with acute or convalescent COVID-19.

The chain joins TRBV24-1 to TRBJ2-2; D is unclear. Trimming shortened V by 1 base and J by 1 base, and 6 bases separated the two germline ends. This CDR3 region has 15 residues. Germline CDR1 reads KGHDR; CDR2 reads SFDVKD. This CDR3 reads CATSDLGGNTGELFF. The CDR3 nucleotides are TGTGCCACCAGTGATTTAGGCGGGAACACCGGGGAGCTGTTTTTT.

This chain links TRBV28 with TRBJ1-2; 8 positions match TRBD1. This CDR3 is 15 amino acids long. Trimming removed 6 bases from V and 2 bases from J; junction bases left unmatched: 8. Germline V CDR1 and CDR2: MDHEN, SYDVKM. This chain's CDR3 is CASSTGQGANYGYTF. The CDR3 bases are TGTGCCAGCAGCACGGGGCAGGGGGCGAACTATGGCTACACCTTC.

V and J are TRBV6-5 and TRBJ1-1; D perhaps matches TRBD1 (6 bases). Germline-derived CDR1 and CDR2 are MNHEY and SVGAGI. This CDR3 is built from 14 residues. The V end lost 5 bases, the J end lost 4 bases, and 14 bases lay between the germline ends. In DNA, the CDR3 is TGTGCCAGCAGTACTAACAGGGAGGGCACTGAAGCTTTCTTT. Encoded protein: CASSTNREGTEAFF.

This rearrangement joins TRBV5-1 to TRBJ1-1; D not certain. This CDR3 is built from 16 residues. Germline V gives CDR1 SGHRS, CDR2 YFSETQ. V lost 6 bases and J 1 base, leaving 19 bases between the germline ends. As DNA, the CDR3 is TGCGCCAGCACCCCATCGCCGGGTCCTCAGAACACTGAAGCTTTCTTT. This codes for CASTPSPGPQNTEAFF.

The rearrangement joins TRBV13 to TRBJ2-5; D unresolved. Germline assignment: CDR1 PRHDT and CDR2 FYEKMQ (reference sequence). The CDR3 covers 14 residues. V was trimmed by 5 bases and J by 1 base, leaving 11 bases between them. CDR3 in amino acids: CASSRKGGQETQYF. CDR3 in DNA: TGTGCCAGCAGCCGCAAAGGCGGCCAAGAGACCCAGTACTTC.

This rearrangement joins TRBV28 to TRBJ2-7; 10 bases line up with TRBD2. In germline, CDR1 is MDHEN, CDR2 SYDVKM. The junction had 7 bases not matched to a gene; V was cut back by 5 bases and J by 3 bases. The CDR3 totals 15 residues. CDR3 in DNA: TGTGCCAGCAGTCCATGGACTAGCGGCAGCTACGAGCAGTACTTC. It yields the protein CASSPWTSGSYEQYF.

The V gene is TRBV5-1, the J gene TRBJ2-7; tentatively, D is TRBD1 (6 bases). The CDR3 has 14 residues. Trimming left V 0 bases short and J 12 bases short, with 19 bases between. Germline V gene sequence: CDR1 SGHRS, CDR2 YFSETQ. CDR3 coding DNA: TGCGCCAGCAGCTTGGGGGCCGATAGGGACAAAGTGTACTTC. It is translated as CASSLGADRDKVYF.

The rearrangement links TRBV9 to TRBJ2-3; D is perhaps TRBD2 (6 bases). Trimming cost V 0 bases and J 2 bases, with 10 bases left between them. The CDR3 extends over 15 amino acids. Germline V CDR1 and CDR2: SGDLS, YYNGEE. The CDR3 spells CASSVAGEITDTQYF. The CDR3 DNA reads TGTGCCAGCAGCGTAGCGGGGGAGATCACAGATACGCAGTATTTT.

CDR3 sequence: CASSRSGTGGYEQYF. CDR3 nucleotides: TGTGCCAGCAGCCGATCCGGGACAGGGGGCTACGAGCAGTACTTC. The rearrangement joins TRBV6-5 to TRBJ2-7; 11 bases are a match to TRBD1. V was pared by 6 bases and J by 3 bases, with 7 bases of the junction left unmatched. This CDR3 region has 15 residues. The germline gives CDR1 MNHEY, CDR2 SVGAGI.

The chain uses TRBV11-2 and TRBJ2-1, with 8 nucleotides matching TRBD2. V gave up 0 bases and J gave up 5 bases; unmatched junction bases: 0. Germline loops: CDR1 SGHAT, CDR2 FQNNGV. The CDR3 sequence is 14 residues long. In DNA form, the CDR3 reads TGTGCCAGCAGCTTAGAACTAGCGGACAATGAGCAGTTCTTC. Its translation: CASSLELADNEQFF. The complete variable domain, with remaining parts taken from reference TRBV11-2 and TRBJ2-1, reads EAGVAQSPRYKIIEKRQSVAFWCNPISGHATLYWYQQILGQGPKLLIQFQNNGVVDDSQLPKDRFSAERLKGVDSTLKIQPAKLEDSAVYLCASSLELADNEQFFGPGTRLTVL.

The CDR3 nucleotides read TGTGCCAGCAGGACGGGGACAGGAAAGGAAAAACTGTTTTTT. Translation gives CASRTGTGKEKLFF. The chain links TRBV6-5 to TRBJ1-4; 8 bases match TRBD1. The CDR3 has 14 residues. The junction had 8 bases not matched to a gene; V was cut back by 6 bases and J by 8 bases. Germline V lookup: CDR1 MNHEY, CDR2 SVGAGI.

The chain combines TRBV18 with TRBJ1-5, with D unclear. The germline V gene has CDR1 KGHSH and CDR2 LQKENI. The V gene lost 5 bases and the J gene lost 5 bases, with 13 bases spanning the gap. The length of the CDR3 is 14 residues. The CDR3 here is CASSTGLGHQPQHF. The CDR3 DNA is TGTGCCAGCTCAACCGGCCTAGGTCATCAGCCCCAGCATTTT.

This sequence joins TRBV30 and TRBJ2-5; perhaps TRBD2 as D (5 bases). Trimming took off 2 bases at V and 2 bases at J, with 18 bases between the two ends. The CDR3 covers 16 residues. Germline lookup yields CDR1 GTSNPN and CDR2 SVGIG (reference sequence). The CDR3 nucleotides are TGTGCCTGGAGTCTCTCGGGGTCCTCCCTTCAAGAGACCCAGTACTTC. Amino acids: CAWSLSGSSLQETQYF.

This sequence joins TRBV9 and TRBJ2-6; no reliable D call. The V end lost 4 bases, the J end lost 4 bases, and 15 bases lay between the germline ends. The CDR3 sequence is 16 residues long. Per germline, CDR1 SGDLS and CDR2 YYNGEE. In DNA, the CDR3 is TGTGCCAGCAGCCCCCGACTGGTTTTCGGGGCCAACGTCCTGACTTTC. Its translation: CASSPRLVFGANVLTF.

The gene calls are TRBV28 and TRBJ2-3, with 11 bases that match TRBD2. This CDR3 comprises 18 residues. The J segment lost 2 bases and the V segment lost 5 bases, leaving 12 bases of the junction unmatched. The germline CDR1 and CDR2 sequences are MDHEN and SYDVKM. CDR3 coding DNA: TGTGCCAGCAGTCAATTAGCGGGGGGGCGAGGATACACAGATACGCAGTATTTT. Encoded protein: CASSQLAGGRGYTDTQYF.

V is TRBV28 and J is TRBJ2-3; D is perhaps TRBD2 (6 bases). Trimming shortened V by 6 bases and J by 0 bases, and 16 bases separated the two germline ends. Germline V gene lookup returns CDR1 MDHEN and CDR2 SYDVKM. The CDR3 runs 16 residues. The CDR3 coding sequence is TGTGCCAGCAGCTCACCGCGGGGTACTAGCACAGATACGCAGTATTTT. It encodes CASSSPRGTSTDTQYF.

This chain connects TRBV6-6 to TRBJ2-7; 8 bases are a match to TRBD1. The germline V gene has CDR1 MNHNY and CDR2 SVGAGI (reference sequence). Trimming took 6 bases from V and 2 from J; bases not matched to a gene: 3. This CDR3 region has 13 residues. Here the CDR3 DNA reads TGTGCCAGCAGCAAGGGACAGGCCTACGAGCAGTACTTC. Translated: CASSKGQAYEQYF.

The chain is built from TRBV28 and TRBJ1-5, with D uncertain. The CDR3 covers 16 residues. The germline gives CDR1 MDHEN, CDR2 SYDVKM. V was clipped by 10 bases and J by 4 bases, with 23 bases between them. Here the CDR3 reads CATTRRMSGWNQPQHF. In DNA, the CDR3 is TGTGCCACCACCAGGAGGATGTCGGGGTGGAATCAGCCCCAGCATTTT.

The J gene is TRBJ1-1, the V gene TRBV29-1, with D tentatively TRBD1 (5 bases). Germline CDR1 and CDR2: SQVTM and ANQGSEA. The CDR3 length is 13 residues. V was clipped by 2 bases and J by 4 bases, with 11 bases between them. CDR3 coding DNA: TGCAGCGTTGAACAGGGTATAGGCACTGAAGCTTTCTTT. Protein product: CSVEQGIGTEAFF. Full variable domain (missing parts from reference TRBV29-1 and TRBJ1-1): SAVISQKPSRDICQRGTSLTIQCQVDSQVTMMFWYRQQPGQSLTLIATANQGSEATYESGFVIDKFPISRPNLTFSTLTVSNMSPEDSSIYLCSVEQGIGTEAFFGQGTRLTVV.

The V gene is TRBV5-1, the J gene TRBJ2-3, with D possibly TRBD2 on 6 matching bases. Germline loops: CDR1 SGHRS, CDR2 YFSETQ. The ends were cut back, 4 bases at V and 0 bases at J, with 12 bases in the middle. The CDR3 is 15 amino acids. CDR3: CASSLTSTSTDTQYF. CDR3 DNA sequence: TGCGCCAGCAGCCTCACTAGCACAAGCACAGATACGCAGTATTTT.

J is TRBJ2-3 and V is TRBV24-1, with unresolved D. Per germline, CDR1 KGHDR and CDR2 SFDVKD. The CDR3 has 14 residues. V shed 7 bases and J shed 1 base, with 11 bases lying between them. DNA for the CDR3: TGTGCCACCAGCTTGAGTTTCGGCACAGATACGCAGTATTTT. Its protein product is CATSLSFGTDTQYF.